This TCR beta chain was profiled in a study of T cell responses to AZD1222 COVID-19 vaccine. Study-level background: Combined were second doses at about 4 or about 12 weeks.

General study findings and limits: It should be noted that donors were predominantly white British and more often female, and clonal diversity was possibly underestimated. The breadth and depth of Spike-specific TCRs increased once two AZD1222 doses had been given. Repertoire sampling happened only post peak T cell response.

V was trimmed by 5 bases and J by 2 bases, leaving 19 bases between them. From germline, CDR1 is SEHNR and CDR2 FQNEAQ (reference sequence). The CDR3 spans 16 residues. This clone was counted between two and nine times. As yet, its antigen is unknown. The table came from immunoSEQ multiplex PCR; TCRdb's copy has only in-frame clones and leaves some out. The table lists 70,000 to 90,000 clones, over 85% of them singletons. The chain couples TRBV7-9 to TRBJ2-7; tentatively, D is TRBD2 (6 bases). This clonotype was sampled from an adult in good health. Source: peripheral blood, taken on day 0 of AZD1222 vaccination. CDR3 residues: CASSLFSGRAPYEQYF. The CDR3 DNA reads as TGTGCCAGCAGCCTATTCAGCGGGCGAGCCCCCTACGAGCAGTACTTC.